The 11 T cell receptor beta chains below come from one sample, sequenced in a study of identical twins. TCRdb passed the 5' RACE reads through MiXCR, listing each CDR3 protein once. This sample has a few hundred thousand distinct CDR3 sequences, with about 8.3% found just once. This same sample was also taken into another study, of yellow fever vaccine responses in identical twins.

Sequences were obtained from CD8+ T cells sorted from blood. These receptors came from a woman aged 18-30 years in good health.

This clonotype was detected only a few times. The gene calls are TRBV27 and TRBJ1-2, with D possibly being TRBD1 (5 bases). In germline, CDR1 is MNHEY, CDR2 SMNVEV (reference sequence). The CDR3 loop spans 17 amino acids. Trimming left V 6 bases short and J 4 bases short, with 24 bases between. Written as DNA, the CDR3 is TGTGCCAGCAGCCCCTTTGGGGGGTTGGGGCTAGGCTATGGCTACACCTTC. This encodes CASSPFGGLGLGYGYTF.

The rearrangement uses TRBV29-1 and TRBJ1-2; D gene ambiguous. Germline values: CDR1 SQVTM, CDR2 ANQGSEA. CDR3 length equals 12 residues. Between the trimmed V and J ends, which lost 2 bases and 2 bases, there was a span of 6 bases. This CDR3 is CSVESGNYGYTF. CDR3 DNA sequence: TGCAGCGTTGAAAGCGGAAACTATGGCTACACCTTC.

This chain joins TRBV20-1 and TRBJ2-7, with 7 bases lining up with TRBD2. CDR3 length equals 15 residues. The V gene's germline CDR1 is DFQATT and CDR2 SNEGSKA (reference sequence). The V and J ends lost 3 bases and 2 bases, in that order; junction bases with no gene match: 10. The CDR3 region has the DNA TGCAGTGCTAGGGCGGGGGACTTAACTCCCTACGAGCAGTACTTC. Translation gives CSARAGDLTPYEQYF.

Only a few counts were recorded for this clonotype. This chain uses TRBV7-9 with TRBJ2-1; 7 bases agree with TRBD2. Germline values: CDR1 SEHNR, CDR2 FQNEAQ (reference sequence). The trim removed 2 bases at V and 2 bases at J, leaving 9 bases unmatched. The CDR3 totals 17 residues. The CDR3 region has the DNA TGTGCCAGCAGCTTACACGGGGGGTCCCCTGCCTACAATGAGCAGTTCTTC. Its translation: CASSLHGGSPAYNEQFF.

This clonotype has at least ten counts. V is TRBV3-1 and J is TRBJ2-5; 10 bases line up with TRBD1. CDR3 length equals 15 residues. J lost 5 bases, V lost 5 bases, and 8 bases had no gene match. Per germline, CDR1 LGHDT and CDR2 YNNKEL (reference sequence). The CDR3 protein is CASSTNPGQGETQYF. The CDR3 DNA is TGTGCCAGCAGCACTAATCCGGGACAGGGGGAGACCCAGTACTTC.

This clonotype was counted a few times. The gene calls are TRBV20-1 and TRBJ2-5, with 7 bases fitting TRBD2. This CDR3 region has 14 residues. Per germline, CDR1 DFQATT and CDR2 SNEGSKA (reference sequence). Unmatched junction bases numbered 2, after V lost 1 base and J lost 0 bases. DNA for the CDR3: TGCAGTGCTAGAGGGGGGGGGTACCAAGAGACCCAGTACTTC. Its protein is CSARGGGYQETQYF.

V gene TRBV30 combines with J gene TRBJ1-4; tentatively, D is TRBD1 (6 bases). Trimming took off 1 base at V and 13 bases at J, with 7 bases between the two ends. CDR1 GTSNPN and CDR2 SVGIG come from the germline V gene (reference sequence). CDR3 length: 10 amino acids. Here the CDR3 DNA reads TGTGCCTGGAGTGGGGACATACTGTTTTTT. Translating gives CAWSGDILFF. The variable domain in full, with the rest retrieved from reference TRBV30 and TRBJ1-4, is SQTIHQWPATLVQPVGSPLSLECTVEGTSNPNLYWYRQAAGRGLQLLFYSVGIGQISSEVPQNLSASRPQDRQFILSSKKLLLSDSGFYLCAWSGDILFFGSGTQLSVL.

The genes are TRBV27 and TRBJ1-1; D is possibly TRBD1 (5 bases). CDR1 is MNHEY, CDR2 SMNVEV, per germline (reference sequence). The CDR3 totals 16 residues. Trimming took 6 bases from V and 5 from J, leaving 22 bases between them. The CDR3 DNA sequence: TGTGCCAGCAGGCCACCGACGGGACGGGGGGAGACTGAAGCTTTCTTT. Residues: CASRPPTGRGETEAFF.

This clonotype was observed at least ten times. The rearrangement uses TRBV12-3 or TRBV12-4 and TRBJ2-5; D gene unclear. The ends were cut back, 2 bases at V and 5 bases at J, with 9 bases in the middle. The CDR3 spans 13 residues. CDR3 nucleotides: TGTGCCAGCAGTTTAAGGGTGACGGAGACCCAGTACTTC. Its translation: CASSLRVTETQYF.

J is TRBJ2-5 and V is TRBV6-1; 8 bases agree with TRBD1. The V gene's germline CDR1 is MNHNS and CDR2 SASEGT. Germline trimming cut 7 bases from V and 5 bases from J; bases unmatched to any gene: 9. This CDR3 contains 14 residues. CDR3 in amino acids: CASTRTGSEETQYF. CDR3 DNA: TGTGCCAGCACCAGGACAGGGTCTGAGGAGACCCAGTACTTC.

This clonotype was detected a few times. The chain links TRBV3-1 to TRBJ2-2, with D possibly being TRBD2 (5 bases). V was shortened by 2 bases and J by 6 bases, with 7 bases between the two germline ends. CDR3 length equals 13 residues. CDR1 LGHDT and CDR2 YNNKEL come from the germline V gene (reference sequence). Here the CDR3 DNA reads TGTGCCAGCAGCCAACCCGGGGCCGGGGAGCTGTTTTTT. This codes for CASSQPGAGELFF.